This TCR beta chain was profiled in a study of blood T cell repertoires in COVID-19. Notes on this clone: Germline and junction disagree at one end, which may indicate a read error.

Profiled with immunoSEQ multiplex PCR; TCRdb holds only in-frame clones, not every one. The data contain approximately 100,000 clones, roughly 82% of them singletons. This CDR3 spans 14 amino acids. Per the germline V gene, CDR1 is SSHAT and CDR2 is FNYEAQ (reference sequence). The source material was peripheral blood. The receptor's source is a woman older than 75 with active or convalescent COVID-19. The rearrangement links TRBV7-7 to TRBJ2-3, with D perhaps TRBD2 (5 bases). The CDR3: CASSLSSPLDTQYF. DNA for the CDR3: TGTGCTAGCAGCTTATCTAGCCCCCTCGATACGCAGTATTTT.